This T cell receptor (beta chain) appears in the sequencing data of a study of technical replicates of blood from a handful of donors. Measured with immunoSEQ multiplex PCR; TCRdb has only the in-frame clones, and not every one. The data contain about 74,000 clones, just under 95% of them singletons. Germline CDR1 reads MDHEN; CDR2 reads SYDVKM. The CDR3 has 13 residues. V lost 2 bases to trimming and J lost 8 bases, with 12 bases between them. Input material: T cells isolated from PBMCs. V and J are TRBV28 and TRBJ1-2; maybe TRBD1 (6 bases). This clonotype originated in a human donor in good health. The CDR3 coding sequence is TGTGCCAGCAGTTTACCAGGGGCATGGGGCTACACCTTC. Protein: CASSLPGAWGYTF.